The rows below give T cell receptor beta chains drawn from one sample of a study of T cells expressing NK-cell markers. TCRdb re-called the 5' RACE reads; one entry per CDR3 protein, DNA not given. The table for this sample gives 350,000 to 500,000 distinct CDR3 sequences. Sequencing was performed on blood T cells: a sorted CD56 or NKG2C T cell subset, CD4+ or CD8+ T cells, or bulk PBMC T cells (not recorded which). The receptors here all came from a woman between 18 and 70 years old in good health. CDR3s include the opening cysteine and the closing phenylalanine or tryptophan. Each record gives: V gene, J gene, CDR3 protein.

v_call: TRBV7-9
j_call: TRBJ2-3
cdr3_aa: CASIVAGGADTQYF

v_call: TRBV9
j_call: TRBJ1-3
cdr3_aa: CASSVSGTGNTIYF

v_call: TRBV7-2
j_call: TRBJ2-5
cdr3_aa: CASSFYTPRETQYF

v_call: TRBV12-3/TRBV12-4
j_call: TRBJ2-2
cdr3_aa: CASSLVGGRGTGELFF

v_call: TRBV4-3
j_call: TRBJ1-1
cdr3_aa: CASSQVGYLNTEAFF

v_call: TRBV5-1
j_call: TRBJ2-1
cdr3_aa: CASSFSRGLSTLVDEQFF

v_call: TRBV20-1
j_call: TRBJ2-3
cdr3_aa: CSARAWTSGRPDTQYF

v_call: TRBV7-9
j_call: TRBJ2-1
cdr3_aa: CASRKRGPNNEQFF

v_call: TRBV18
j_call: TRBJ1-1
cdr3_aa: CASSPDIVRGTEAFF

v_call: TRBV5-5
j_call: TRBJ2-7
cdr3_aa: CASSPDSFAIQQYF

v_call: TRBV27
j_call: TRBJ2-3
cdr3_aa: CASSPLVSSDFVPDTQYF

v_call: TRBV20-1
j_call: TRBJ1-1
cdr3_aa: CSARLRGSNTEAFF

v_call: TRBV20-1
j_call: TRBJ2-5
cdr3_aa: CSATPSTRGQETQYF

v_call: TRBV6-1
j_call: TRBJ1-1
cdr3_aa: CASRRDGTLNTEAFF

v_call: TRBV4-3
j_call: TRBJ2-1
cdr3_aa: CASSQDLQGSYNEQFF

v_call: TRBV7-8
j_call: TRBJ2-1
cdr3_aa: CASSHFSGTYNEQFF

v_call: TRBV20-1
j_call: TRBJ2-1
cdr3_aa: CSATLGLAGSQQFF

v_call: TRBV6-1
j_call: TRBJ2-3
cdr3_aa: CASSTSGASTDTQYF

v_call: TRBV12-3/TRBV12-4
j_call: TRBJ2-7
cdr3_aa: CASSSQGDVGEQYF

v_call: TRBV7-9
j_call: TRBJ2-1
cdr3_aa: CASSSRGEAGGHEQFF

v_call: TRBV6-5
j_call: TRBJ1-1
cdr3_aa: CASSYGWGNTEAFF

v_call: TRBV7-3
j_call: TRBJ2-3
cdr3_aa: CASSLIGAADTQYF

v_call: TRBV7-2
j_call: TRBJ1-4
cdr3_aa: CASSLGPQVEKLFF

v_call: TRBV19
j_call: TRBJ2-1
cdr3_aa: CASSISDRVGEQFF

v_call: TRBV9
j_call: TRBJ2-3
cdr3_aa: CASSKILGKSGTDTQYF

v_call: TRBV4-3
j_call: TRBJ1-2
cdr3_aa: CASSQTGGAGYGYTF

v_call: TRBV6-1
j_call: TRBJ1-2
cdr3_aa: CASNLGAGAGYGYTF

v_call: TRBV7-9
j_call: TRBJ2-1
cdr3_aa: CASSLWMGQQYNEQFF

v_call: TRBV7-2
j_call: TRBJ2-3
cdr3_aa: CASSPRQDSADTQYF

v_call: TRBV5-5
j_call: TRBJ2-2
cdr3_aa: CASNPGRSSNTGELFF

v_call: TRBV20-1
j_call: TRBJ1-1
cdr3_aa: CSARDHADQGRTEAFF